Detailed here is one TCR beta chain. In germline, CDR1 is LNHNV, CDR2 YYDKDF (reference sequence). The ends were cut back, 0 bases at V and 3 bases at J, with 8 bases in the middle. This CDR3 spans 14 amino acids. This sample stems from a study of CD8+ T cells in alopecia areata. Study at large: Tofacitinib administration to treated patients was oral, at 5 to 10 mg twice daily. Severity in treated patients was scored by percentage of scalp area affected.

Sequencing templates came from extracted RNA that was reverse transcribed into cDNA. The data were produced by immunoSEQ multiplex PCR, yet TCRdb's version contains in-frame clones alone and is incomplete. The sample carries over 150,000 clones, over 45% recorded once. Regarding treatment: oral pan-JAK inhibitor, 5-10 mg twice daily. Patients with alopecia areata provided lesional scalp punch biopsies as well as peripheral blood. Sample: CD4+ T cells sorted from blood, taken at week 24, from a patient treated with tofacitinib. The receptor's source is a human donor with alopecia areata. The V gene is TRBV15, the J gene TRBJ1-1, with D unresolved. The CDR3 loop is CATSRDPWDTEAFF. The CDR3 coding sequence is TGTGCCACCAGCAGAGACCCATGGGACACTGAAGCTTTCTTT. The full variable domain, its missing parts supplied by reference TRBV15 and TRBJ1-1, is DAMVIQNPRYQVTQFGKPVTLSCSQTLNHNVMYWYQQKSSQAPKLLFHYYDKDFNNEADTPDNFQSRRPNTSFCFLDIRSPGLGDTAMYLCATSRDPWDTEAFFGQGTRLTVV.